This T cell receptor beta chain derives from a study of blood T cells in healthy people across ages. The V gene's germline CDR1 is SGDLS and CDR2 YYNGEE. The CDR3 has 13 residues. Details on this clonotype: What it recognizes is unknown.

Study-wide results and limits: Unsorted PBMC material precluded a definitive naive versus antigen-experienced comparison. More naive CD4+ cells and higher diversity were found in long-lived than in aged donors.

A minimum of 7 million PBMCs was isolated per sample. Primers used in a second PCR of roughly 7 to 12 cycles were a sample-barcoded 5' primer and a J-beta primer mix. Samples each returned at least 3 million CDR3-containing paired-end reads. Using its own MiXCR run on the 5' RACE reads, TCRdb lists one record per CDR3 protein. The sample has approximately 1.5 million distinct CDR3 sequences, roughly two fifths seen once. This sequence originates from a woman aged 18-30 years in good health. Sequencing was carried out using blood. The rearrangement uses TRBV9 and TRBJ2-5; D gene ambiguous. The J call could be wrong; TRBJ2-7 is a better fit for the DNA end. The CDR3 DNA sequence: TGTGCCAGCAGCGCAGGTTTAGAATACGAGCAGTACTTC. It encodes CASSAGLEYEQYF.